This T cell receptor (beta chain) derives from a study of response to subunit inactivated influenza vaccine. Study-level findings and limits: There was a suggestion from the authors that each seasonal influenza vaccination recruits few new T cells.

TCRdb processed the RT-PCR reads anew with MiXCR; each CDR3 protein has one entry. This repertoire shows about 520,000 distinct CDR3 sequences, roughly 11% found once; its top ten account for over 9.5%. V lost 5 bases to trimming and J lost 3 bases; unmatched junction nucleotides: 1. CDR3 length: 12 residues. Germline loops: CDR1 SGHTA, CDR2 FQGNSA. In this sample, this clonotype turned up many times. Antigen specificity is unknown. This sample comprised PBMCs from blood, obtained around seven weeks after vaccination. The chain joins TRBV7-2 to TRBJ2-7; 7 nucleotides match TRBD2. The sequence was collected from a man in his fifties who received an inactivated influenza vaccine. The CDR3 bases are TGTGCCAGCAGCGGGGGGGTCTACGAGCAGTACTTC. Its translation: CASSGGVYEQYF.